This T cell receptor beta chain is drawn from a study of cytomegalovirus exposure and HLA in healthy donors. The study's findings and limits: Confirmation was obtained in vitro that a few CMV-associated chains are specific for CMV antigens. Reports indicated that the classifier achieved high specificity and sensitivity in diagnosing cytomegalovirus status.

Germline-derived CDR1 and CDR2 are SGHTA and FQGNSA. The CDR3 length is 14 residues. V was clipped by 2 bases and J by 1 base, with 9 bases between them. Profiled with immunoSEQ multiplex PCR; TCRdb holds only in-frame clones, not every one. In the table there are 220,000 or so clones, around 78% of which are singletons. About this clone: Its antigen is undetermined.

The TCR originated in a woman between 18 and 30 years old in good health and CMV-seronegative. The material sequenced was PBMCs. This chain uses TRBV7-2 with TRBJ2-7; D gene uncertain. CDR3 amino acids: CASSLLVESYEQYF. CDR3 coding DNA: TGTGCCAGCAGCTTACTCGTTGAATCCTACGAGCAGTACTTC.